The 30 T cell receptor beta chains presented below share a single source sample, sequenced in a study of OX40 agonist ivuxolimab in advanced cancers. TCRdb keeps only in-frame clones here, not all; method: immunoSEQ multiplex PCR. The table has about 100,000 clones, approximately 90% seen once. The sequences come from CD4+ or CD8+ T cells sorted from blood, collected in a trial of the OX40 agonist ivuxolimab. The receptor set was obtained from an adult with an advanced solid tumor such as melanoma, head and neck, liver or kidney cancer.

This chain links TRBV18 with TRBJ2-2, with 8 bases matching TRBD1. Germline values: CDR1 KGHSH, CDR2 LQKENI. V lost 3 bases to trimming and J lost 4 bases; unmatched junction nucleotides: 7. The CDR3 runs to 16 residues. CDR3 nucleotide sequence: TGTGCCAGCTCACCTCTAGGACAGGGTCCCACCGGGGAGCTGTTTTTT. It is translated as CASSPLGQGPTGELFF.

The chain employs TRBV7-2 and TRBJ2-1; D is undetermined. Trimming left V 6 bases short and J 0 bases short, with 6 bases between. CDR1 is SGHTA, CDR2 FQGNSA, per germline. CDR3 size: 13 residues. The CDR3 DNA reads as TGTGCCAGCAGTCGAGTCTCCTACAATGAGCAGTTCTTC. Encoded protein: CASSRVSYNEQFF.

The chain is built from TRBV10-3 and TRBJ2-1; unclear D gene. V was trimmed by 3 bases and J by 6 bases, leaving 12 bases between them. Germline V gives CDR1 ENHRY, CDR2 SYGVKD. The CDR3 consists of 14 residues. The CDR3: CAISDNGVGNEQFF. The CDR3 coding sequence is TGTGCCATCAGTGATAATGGGGTGGGCAATGAGCAGTTCTTC.

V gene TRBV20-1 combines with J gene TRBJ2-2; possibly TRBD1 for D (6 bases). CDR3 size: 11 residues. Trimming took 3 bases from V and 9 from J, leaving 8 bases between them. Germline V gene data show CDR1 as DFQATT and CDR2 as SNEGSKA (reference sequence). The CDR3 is CSASGGRELFF. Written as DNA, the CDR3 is TGCAGTGCTAGTGGGGGCCGGGAGCTGTTTTTT.

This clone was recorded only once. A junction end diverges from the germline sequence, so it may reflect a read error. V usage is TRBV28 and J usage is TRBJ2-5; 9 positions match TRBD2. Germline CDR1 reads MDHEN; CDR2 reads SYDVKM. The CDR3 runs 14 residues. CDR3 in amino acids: CASSLVAGLAGRNF. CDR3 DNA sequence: TGTGCCAGCAGTTTAGTGGCGGGGCTAGCGGGAAGAAACTTC.

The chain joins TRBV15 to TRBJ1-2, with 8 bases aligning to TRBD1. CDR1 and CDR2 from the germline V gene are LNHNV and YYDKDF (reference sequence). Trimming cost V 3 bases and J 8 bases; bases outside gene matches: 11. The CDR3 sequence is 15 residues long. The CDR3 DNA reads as TGTGCCACCAGCAGCGGGGGTAGGACAGGGAAAGGCTACACCTTC. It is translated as CATSSGGRTGKGYTF.

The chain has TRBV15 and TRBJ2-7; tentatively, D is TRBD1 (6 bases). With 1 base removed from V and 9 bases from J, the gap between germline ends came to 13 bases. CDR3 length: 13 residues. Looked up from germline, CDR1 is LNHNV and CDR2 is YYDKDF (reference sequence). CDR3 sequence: CATSRGLGHLQYF. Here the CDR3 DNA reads TGTGCCACCAGCAGAGGCTTGGGACATTTGCAGTACTTC. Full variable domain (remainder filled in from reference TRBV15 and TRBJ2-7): DAMVIQNPRYQVTQFGKPVTLSCSQTLNHNVMYWYQQKSSQAPKLLFHYYDKDFNNEADTPDNFQSRRPNTSFCFLDIRSPGLGDTAMYLCATSRGLGHLQYFGPGTRLTVT.

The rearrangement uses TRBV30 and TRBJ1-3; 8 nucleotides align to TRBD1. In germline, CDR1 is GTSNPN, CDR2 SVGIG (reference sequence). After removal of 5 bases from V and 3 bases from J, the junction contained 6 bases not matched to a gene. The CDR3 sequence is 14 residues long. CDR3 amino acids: CAWGPRGHGNTIYF. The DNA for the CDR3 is TGTGCCTGGGGCCCCAGGGGGCATGGAAACACCATATATTTT.

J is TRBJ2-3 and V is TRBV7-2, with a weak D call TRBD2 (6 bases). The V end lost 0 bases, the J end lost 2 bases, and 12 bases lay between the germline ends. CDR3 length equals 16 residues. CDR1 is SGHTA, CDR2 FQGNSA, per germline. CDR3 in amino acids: CASSLARGTFTDTQYF. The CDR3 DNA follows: TGTGCCAGCAGCTTAGCCCGGGGGACCTTCACAGATACGCAGTATTTT.

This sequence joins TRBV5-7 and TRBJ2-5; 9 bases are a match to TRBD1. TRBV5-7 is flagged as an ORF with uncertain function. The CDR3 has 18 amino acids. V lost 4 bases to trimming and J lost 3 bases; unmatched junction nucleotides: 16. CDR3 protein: CASSAMDRGGPLEETQYF. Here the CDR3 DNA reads TGTGCCAGCAGCGCAATGGACAGGGGAGGGCCTCTGGAAGAGACCCAGTACTTC.

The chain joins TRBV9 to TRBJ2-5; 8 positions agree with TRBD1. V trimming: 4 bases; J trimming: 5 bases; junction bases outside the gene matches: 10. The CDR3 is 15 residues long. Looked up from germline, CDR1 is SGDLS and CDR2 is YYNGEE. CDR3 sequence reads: CASSSQQGARETQYF. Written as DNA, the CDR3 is TGTGCCAGCAGCTCCCAGCAGGGGGCGCGGGAGACCCAGTACTTC.

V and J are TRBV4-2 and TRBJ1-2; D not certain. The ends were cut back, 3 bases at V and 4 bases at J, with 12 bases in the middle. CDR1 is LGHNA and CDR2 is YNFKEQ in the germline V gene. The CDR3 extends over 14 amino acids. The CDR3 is CASSQATQPYGYTF. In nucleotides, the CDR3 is TGTGCCAGCAGCCAGGCGACGCAGCCCTATGGCTACACCTTC.

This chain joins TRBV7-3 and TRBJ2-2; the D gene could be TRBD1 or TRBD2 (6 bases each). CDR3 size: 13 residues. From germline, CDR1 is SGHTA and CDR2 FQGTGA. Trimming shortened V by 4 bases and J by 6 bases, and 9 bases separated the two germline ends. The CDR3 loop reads CASSSGAAGELFF. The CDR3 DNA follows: TGTGCCAGCAGCTCGGGGGCGGCCGGGGAGCTGTTTTTT.

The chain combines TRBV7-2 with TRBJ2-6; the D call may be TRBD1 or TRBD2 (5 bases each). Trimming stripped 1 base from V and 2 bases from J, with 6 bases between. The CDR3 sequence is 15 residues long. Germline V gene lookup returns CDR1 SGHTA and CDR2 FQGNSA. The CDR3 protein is CASSLGGPGANVLTF. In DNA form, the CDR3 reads TGTGCCAGCAGCTTAGGGGGACCTGGGGCCAACGTCCTGACTTTC.

Here the CDR3 reads CASSQKRSGDKDTQYF. The CDR3 DNA sequence: TGCGCCAGCAGCCAAAAAAGGTCGGGGGATAAGGATACGCAGTATTTT. This chain links TRBV4-1 with TRBJ2-3; D may be TRBD2 (6 bases). From germline, CDR1 is MGHRA and CDR2 YSYEKL. This CDR3 is built from 16 residues. Trimming took 2 bases from V and 6 from J, leaving 18 bases between them.

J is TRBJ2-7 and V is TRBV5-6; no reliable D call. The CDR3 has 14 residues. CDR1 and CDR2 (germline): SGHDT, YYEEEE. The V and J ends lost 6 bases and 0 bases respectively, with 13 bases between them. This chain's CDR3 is CASTPNYYSYEQYF. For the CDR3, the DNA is TGTGCCAGCACCCCCAACTATTACTCCTACGAGCAGTACTTC. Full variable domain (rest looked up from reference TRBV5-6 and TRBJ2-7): DAGVTQSPTHLIKTRGQQVTLRCSPKSGHDTVSWYQQALGQGPQFIFQYYEEEERQRGNFPDRFSGHQFPNYSSELNVNALLLGDSALYLCASTPNYYSYEQYFGPGTRLTVT.

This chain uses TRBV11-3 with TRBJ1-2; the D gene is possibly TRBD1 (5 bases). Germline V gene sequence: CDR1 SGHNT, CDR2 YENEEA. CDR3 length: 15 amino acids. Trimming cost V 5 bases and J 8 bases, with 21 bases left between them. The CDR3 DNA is TGTGCCAGCAGCCCACGGGGAGGGGCCGCTCGGGGCTACACCTTC. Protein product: CASSPRGGAARGYTF.

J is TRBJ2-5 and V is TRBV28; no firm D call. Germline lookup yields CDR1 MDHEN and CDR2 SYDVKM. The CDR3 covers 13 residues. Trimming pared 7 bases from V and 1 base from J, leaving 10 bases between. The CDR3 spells CASTMGFQETQYF. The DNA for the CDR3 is TGTGCCAGCACCATGGGGTTCCAAGAGACCCAGTACTTC.

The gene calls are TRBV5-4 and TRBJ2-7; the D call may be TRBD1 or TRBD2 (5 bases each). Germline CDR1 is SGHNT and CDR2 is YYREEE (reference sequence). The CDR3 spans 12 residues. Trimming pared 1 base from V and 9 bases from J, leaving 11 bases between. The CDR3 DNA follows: TGTGCCAGCAGCTTGCAGGGTAGCGCGCAGTACTTC. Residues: CASSLQGSAQYF.

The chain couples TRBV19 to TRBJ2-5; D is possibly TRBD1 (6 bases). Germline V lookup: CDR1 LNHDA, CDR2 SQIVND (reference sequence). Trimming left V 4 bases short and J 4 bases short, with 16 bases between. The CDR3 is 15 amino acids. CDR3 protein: CASSRTTGTGETQYF. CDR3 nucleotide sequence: TGTGCCAGTAGTAGGACGACAGGTACAGGAGAGACCCAGTACTTC. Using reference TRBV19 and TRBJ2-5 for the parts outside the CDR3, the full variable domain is DGGITQSPKYLFRKEGQNVTLSCEQNLNHDAMYWYRQDPGQGLRLIYYSQIVNDFQKGDIAEGYSVSREKKESFPLTVTSAQKNPTAFYLCASSRTTGTGETQYFGPGTRLLVL.

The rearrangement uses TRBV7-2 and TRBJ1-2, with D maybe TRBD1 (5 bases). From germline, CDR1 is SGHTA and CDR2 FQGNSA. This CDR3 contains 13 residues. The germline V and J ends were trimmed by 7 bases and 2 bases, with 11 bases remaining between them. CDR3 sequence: CASTWGGNYGYTF. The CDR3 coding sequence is TGTGCCAGCACCTGGGGGGGGAACTATGGCTACACCTTC.

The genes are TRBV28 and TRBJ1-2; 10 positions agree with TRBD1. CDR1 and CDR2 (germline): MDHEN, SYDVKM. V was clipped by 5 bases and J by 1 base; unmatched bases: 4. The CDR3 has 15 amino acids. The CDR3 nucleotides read TGTGCCAGCAGTAGACAGGGGGCTTTTAACTATGGCTACACCTTC. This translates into CASSRQGAFNYGYTF.

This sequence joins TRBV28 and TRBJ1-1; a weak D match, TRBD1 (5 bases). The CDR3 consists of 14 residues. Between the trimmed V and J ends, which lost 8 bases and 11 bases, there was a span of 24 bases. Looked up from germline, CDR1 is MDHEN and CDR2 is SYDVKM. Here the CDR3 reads CASSAGATLPEAFF. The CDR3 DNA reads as TGTGCCAGCTCCGCCGGGGCCACTTTGCCGGAGGCTTTCTTT.

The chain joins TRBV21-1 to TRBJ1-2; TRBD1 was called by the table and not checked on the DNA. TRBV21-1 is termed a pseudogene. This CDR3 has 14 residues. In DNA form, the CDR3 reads TGTGCCAGCAGCAAAGTGGTCAGGGGCTATGGCTACACCTTC. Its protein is CASSKVVRGYGYTF.

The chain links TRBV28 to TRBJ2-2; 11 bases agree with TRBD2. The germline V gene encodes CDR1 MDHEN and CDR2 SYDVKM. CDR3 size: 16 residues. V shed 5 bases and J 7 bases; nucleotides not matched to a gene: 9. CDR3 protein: CASSPHSGRAGGELFF. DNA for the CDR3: TGTGCCAGCAGTCCCCATAGCGGGAGGGCCGGCGGGGAGCTGTTTTTT.

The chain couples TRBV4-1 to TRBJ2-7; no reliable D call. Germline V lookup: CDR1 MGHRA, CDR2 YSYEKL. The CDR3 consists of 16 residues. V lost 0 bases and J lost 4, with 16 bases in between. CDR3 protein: CASSQEPLPFLYEQYF. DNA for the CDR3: TGCGCCAGCAGCCAAGAGCCCCTACCGTTTTTGTACGAGCAGTACTTC.

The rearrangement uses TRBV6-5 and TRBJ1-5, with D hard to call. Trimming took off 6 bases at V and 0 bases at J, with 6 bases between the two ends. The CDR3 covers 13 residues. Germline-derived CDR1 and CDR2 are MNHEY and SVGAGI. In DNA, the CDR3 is TGTGCCAGCAGGTTGGGTAGCAATCAGCCCCAGCATTTT. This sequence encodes CASRLGSNQPQHF.

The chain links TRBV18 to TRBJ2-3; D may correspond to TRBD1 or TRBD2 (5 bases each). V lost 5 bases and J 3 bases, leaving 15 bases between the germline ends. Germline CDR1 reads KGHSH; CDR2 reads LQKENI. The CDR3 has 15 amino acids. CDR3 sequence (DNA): TGTGCCAGCTCAGAAGGGGCGGACTTAACAGATACGCAGTATTTT. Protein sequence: CASSEGADLTDTQYF.

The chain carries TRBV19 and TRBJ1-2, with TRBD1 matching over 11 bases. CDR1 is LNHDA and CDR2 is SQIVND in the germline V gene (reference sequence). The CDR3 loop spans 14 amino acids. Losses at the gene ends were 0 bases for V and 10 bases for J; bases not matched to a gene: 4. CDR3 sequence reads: CASSIDGTGGDYTF. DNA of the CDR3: TGTGCCAGTAGTATAGACGGGACAGGGGGAGACTACACCTTC. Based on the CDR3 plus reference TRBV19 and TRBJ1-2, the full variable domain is DGGITQSPKYLFRKEGQNVTLSCEQNLNHDAMYWYRQDPGQGLRLIYYSQIVNDFQKGDIAEGYSVSREKKESFPLTVTSAQKNPTAFYLCASSIDGTGGDYTFGSGTRLTVV.

Here the CDR3 DNA reads TGTGCCAGCTCACCTATCCTAGCGGGAGAGAACGAGCAGTACTTC. It is translated as CASSPILAGENEQYF. This sequence joins TRBV18 and TRBJ2-7; the match to TRBD2 covers 10 bases. Unmatched junction bases numbered 7, after V lost 3 bases and J lost 5 bases. CDR1 is KGHSH and CDR2 is LQKENI in the germline V gene. The CDR3 sequence is 15 residues long.